This TCR beta chain was captured in a study of blood T cell repertoires in COVID-19. Across the study: The United States, Italy and Spain were the sources of the acute and convalescent COVID-19 samples. PBMCs, B-cell-depleted T cells, or T cells were the source of the cDNA or gDNA that made up the material.

Methods used by the authors: Reference gene primers were amplified, and this amplification served to estimate nucleated cell counts. TCRdb's table, derived via immunoSEQ multiplex PCR, lists solely in-frame clones and lacks some. D and trimming were read from the DNA, whereas the V and J calls and clone size are those reported in that table. Altogether some 190,000 clones are present, roughly nine tenths being singletons, with the ten largest covering approximately 1.1%. Germline V lookup: CDR1 SGHAT, CDR2 FQNNGV. The CDR3 runs 14 residues. V lost 4 bases and J lost 1, with 10 bases in between. This chain uses TRBV11-2 with TRBJ1-1; weak D call: TRBD1 (6 bases). Material: peripheral blood. The receptor was derived from a young man with acute or convalescent COVID-19. CDR3 DNA: TGTGCCAGCAGCTGGGACACCCAGAACACTGAAGCTTTCTTT. Amino acids: CASSWDTQNTEAFF.